This T cell receptor (beta chain) was sequenced during a study of T cell responses to AZD1222 COVID-19 vaccine. The study's findings and limits: Females made up more of the donors, who were largely white British, and clonal diversity may have come out too low. Reports indicate that nearly half of spike-specific TCRs are directed at unmutated variant regions.

The CDR3 extends over 13 amino acids. Looked up from germline, CDR1 is SGDLS and CDR2 is YYNGEE. V lost 5 bases to trimming and J lost 7 bases, with 12 bases between them. With respect to this clone: The antigen is not known.

Clones were sequenced by immunoSEQ multiplex PCR, and TCRdb holds only the in-frame ones, with some missing. The sample consists of more than 110,000 clones, roughly 90% of them appearing once. This TCR was sampled from an adult in good health. This sequence joins TRBV9 and TRBJ2-2; a possible D gene is TRBD2 (5 bases). This specimen consisted of peripheral blood, obtained on day 0 of AZD1222 vaccination. The DNA of the CDR3 is TGTGCCAGCAGGAGAGTGGGGAGCGGGGAGCTGTTTTTT. This sequence encodes CASRRVGSGELFF.